This TCR beta chain was sequenced in a study of shared clonotypes between healthy human individuals. The study, taken as a whole, reports: Clonotype sharing among the donors was expected to vary with sequencing depth. Generally, naive subsets (rather than memory subsets) showed larger estimated richness. Among non-shared clonotypes, generation probabilities were lower than among those shared by all four donors.

Generated by immunoSEQ multiplex PCR, the TCRdb table keeps only in-frame clones and is missing some. The sample lists some 1 million clones, around 74% occurring once. Concerning this clone itself: Its target is not known.

The length of the CDR3 is 15 residues. Trimming took 4 bases from V and 1 from J, leaving 14 bases between them. Per the germline V gene, CDR1 is SGDLS and CDR2 is YYNGEE. The sequencing sample was made of memory CD4+ T cells sorted from blood. Specified subset: CD45RA-negative fraction. The chain employs TRBV9 and TRBJ1-1; D gene unclear. The clonotype originates from a man aged 18 to 29 in good health. The CDR3 sequence is CASSSPEPQNTEAFF. Here the CDR3 DNA reads TGTGCCAGCAGCTCCCCGGAACCTCAGAACACTGAAGCTTTCTTT.